This T cell receptor (beta chain) is drawn from a study of T cells after yellow fever vaccination. Study background: SMART-Seq v4 Ultra Low Input prepared libraries from low-cell fractions. Overall study findings and caveats: Reappearing after the booster were most of the clones from primary vaccination (around 96% CD4, about 87% CD8).

The CDR3 length is 18 residues. V shed 2 bases and J shed 0 bases, with 17 bases lying between them. From germline, CDR1 is MNHEY and CDR2 SVGEGT. This clonotype was seen only a few times. The antigen remains unidentified. Universal primer sites and UMIs were introduced during 5'RACE template-switching synthesis of TCR cDNA. TCRdb fed the 5' RACE reads into MiXCR, producing one record per CDR3 protein. Of hundreds of thousands of distinct CDR3 sequences in the sample, roughly 14% were seen once. This sequence originates from a man aged 25 to 45 who received the YFV17D yellow fever vaccine. This chain joins TRBV6-2 or TRBV6-3 and TRBJ2-1; possible D gene TRBD2, 6 bases. This sample comprised PBMCs, obtained on the day of the yellow fever booster vaccination. The CDR3 nucleotides read TGTGCCAGCAGTTACCACCCCGGGACTCGCAGCTCCTACAATGAGCAGTTCTTC. Amino acids: CASSYHPGTRSSYNEQFF.